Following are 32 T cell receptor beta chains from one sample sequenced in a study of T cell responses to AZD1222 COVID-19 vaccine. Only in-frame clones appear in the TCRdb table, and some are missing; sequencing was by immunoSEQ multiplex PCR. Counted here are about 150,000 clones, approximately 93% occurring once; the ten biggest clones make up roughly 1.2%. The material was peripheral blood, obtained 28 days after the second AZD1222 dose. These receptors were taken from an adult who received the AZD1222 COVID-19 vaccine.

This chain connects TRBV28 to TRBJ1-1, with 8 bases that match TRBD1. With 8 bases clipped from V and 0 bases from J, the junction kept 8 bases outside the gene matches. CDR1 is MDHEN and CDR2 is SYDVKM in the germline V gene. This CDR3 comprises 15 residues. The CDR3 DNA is TGTGCCAGCCCCCCATCGGGACAGGTGAACACTGAAGCTTTCTTT. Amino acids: CASPPSGQVNTEAFF.

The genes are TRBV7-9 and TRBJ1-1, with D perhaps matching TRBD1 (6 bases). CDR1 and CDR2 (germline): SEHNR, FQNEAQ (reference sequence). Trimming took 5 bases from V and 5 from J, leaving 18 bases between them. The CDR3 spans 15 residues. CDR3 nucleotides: TGTGCCAGCAGCCACAGCGGGGGGCGAGGAACTGAAGCTTTCTTT. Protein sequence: CASSHSGGRGTEAFF.

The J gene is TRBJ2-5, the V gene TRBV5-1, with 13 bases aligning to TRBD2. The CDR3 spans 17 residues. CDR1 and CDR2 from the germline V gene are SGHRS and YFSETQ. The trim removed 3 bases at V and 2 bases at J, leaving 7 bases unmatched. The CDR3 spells CASSYPRTSGGQETQYF. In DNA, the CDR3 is TGCGCCAGCAGCTACCCCCGGACTAGCGGGGGACAAGAGACCCAGTACTTC. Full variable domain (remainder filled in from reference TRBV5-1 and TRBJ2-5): KAGVTQTPRYLIKTRGQQVTLSCSPISGHRSVSWYQQTPGQGLQFLFEYFSETQRNKGNFPGRFSGRQFSNSRSEMNVSTLELGDSALYLCASSYPRTSGGQETQYFGPGTRLLVL.

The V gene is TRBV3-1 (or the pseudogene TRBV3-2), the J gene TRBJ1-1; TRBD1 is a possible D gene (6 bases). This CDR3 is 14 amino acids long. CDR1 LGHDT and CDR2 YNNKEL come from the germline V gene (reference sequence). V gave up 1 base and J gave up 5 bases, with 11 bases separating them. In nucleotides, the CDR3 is TGTGCCAGCAGCCAAGGTAAACAGGGTACTGAAGCTTTCTTT. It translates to CASSQGKQGTEAFF.

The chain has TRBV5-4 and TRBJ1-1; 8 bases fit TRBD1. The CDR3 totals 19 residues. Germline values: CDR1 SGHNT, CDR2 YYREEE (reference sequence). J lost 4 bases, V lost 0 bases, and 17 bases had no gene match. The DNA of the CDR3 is TGTGCCAGCAGCTTGGCCTTTGGGCAGGGGGCATATTTGGGCACTGAAGCTTTCTTT. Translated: CASSLAFGQGAYLGTEAFF.

CDR3 coding DNA: TGTGCCAGTAGTATAGCTGAAGGCTACACCTTC. Its translation is CASSIAEGYTF. The rearrangement joins TRBV19 to TRBJ1-2; D remains unclear. The CDR3 covers 11 residues. Deletions cut 1 base from V and 8 bases from J, with 5 bases between. CDR1 and CDR2 (germline): LNHDA, SQIVND (reference sequence).

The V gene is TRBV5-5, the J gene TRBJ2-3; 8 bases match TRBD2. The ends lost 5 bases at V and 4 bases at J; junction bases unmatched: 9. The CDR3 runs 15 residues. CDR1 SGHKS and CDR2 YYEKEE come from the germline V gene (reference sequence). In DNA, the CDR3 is TGTGCCAGCAGACTGGAGGGGACTAGAGCAGATACGCAGTATTTT. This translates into CASRLEGTRADTQYF. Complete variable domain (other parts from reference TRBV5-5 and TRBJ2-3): DAGVTQSPTHLIKTRGQQVTLRCSPISGHKSVSWYQQVLGQGPQFIFQYYEKEERGRGNFPDRFSARQFPNYSSELNVNALLLGDSALYLCASRLEGTRADTQYFGPGTRLTVL.

CDR3 amino acids: CASSRGSGTLTNYGYTF. The DNA for the CDR3 is TGTGCCAGCAGCCGTGGCTCCGGGACACTTACTAACTATGGCTACACCTTC. The gene calls are TRBV5-4 and TRBJ1-2, with D perhaps TRBD1 (6 bases). Germline loops: CDR1 SGHNT, CDR2 YYREEE (reference sequence). CDR3 length: 17 amino acids. Deletions cut 4 bases from V and 0 bases from J, with 19 bases between.

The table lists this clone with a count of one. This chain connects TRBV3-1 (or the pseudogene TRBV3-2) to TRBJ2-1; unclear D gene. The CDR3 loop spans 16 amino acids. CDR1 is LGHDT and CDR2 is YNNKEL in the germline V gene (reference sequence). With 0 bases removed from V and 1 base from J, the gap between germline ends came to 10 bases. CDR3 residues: CASSQDLQPSYNEQFF. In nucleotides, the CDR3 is TGTGCCAGCAGCCAAGATTTGCAGCCTTCCTACAATGAGCAGTTCTTC.

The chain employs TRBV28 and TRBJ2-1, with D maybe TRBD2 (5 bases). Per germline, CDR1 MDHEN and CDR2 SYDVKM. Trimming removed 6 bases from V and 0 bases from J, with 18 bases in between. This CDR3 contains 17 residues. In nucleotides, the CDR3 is TGTGCCAGCAGGACATCCTGGACTGCAAGCTCCTACAATGAGCAGTTCTTC. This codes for CASRTSWTASSYNEQFF.

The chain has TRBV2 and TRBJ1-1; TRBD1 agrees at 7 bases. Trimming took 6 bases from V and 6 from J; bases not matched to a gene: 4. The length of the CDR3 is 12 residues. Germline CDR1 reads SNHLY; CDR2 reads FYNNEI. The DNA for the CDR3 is TGTGCCAGCAGGTCAGGGGGTGCTGAAGCTTTCTTT. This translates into CASRSGGAEAFF.

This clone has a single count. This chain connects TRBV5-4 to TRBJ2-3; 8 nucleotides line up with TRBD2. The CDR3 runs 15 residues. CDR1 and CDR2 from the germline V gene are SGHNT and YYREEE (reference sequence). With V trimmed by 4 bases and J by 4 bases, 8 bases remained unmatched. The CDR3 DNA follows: TGTGCCAGCAGCCTAGGAGCGGGAGCCTCAGATACGCAGTATTTT. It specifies CASSLGAGASDTQYF.

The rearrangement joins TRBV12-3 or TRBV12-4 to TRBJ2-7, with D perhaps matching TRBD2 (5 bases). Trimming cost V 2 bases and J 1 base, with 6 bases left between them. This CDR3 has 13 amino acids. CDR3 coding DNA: TGTGCCAGCAGTTTATCGGGGTCCTACGAGCAGTACTTC. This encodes CASSLSGSYEQYF.

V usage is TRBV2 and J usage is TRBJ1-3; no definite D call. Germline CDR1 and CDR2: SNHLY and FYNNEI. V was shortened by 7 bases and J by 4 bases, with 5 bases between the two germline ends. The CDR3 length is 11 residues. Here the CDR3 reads CASTQGNTIYF. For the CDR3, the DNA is TGTGCCAGCACACAGGGAAACACCATATATTTT.

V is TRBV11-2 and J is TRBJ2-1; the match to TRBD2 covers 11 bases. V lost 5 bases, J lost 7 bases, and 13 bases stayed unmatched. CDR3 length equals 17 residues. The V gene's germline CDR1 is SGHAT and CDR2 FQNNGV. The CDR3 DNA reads TGTGCCAGCAGCCCAGACCCAACTAGCGGGAGTCGGAATGAGCAGTTCTTC. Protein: CASSPDPTSGSRNEQFF.

DNA of the CDR3: TGTGCCAGCAGCACGGGACAGGGGAACTATGGCTACACCTTC. It codes for CASSTGQGNYGYTF. V usage is TRBV28 and J usage is TRBJ1-2, with TRBD1 identical over 10 bases. CDR1 and CDR2 (germline): MDHEN, SYDVKM. This CDR3 has 14 amino acids. V trimming: 6 bases; J trimming: 2 bases; junction bases outside the gene matches: 3.

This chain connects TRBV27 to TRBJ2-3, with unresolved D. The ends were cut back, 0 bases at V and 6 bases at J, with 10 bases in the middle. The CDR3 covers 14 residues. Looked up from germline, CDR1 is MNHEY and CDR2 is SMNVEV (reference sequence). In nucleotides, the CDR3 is TGTGCCAGCAGTTTATCGGAAATGCGGGATACGCAGTATTTT. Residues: CASSLSEMRDTQYF.

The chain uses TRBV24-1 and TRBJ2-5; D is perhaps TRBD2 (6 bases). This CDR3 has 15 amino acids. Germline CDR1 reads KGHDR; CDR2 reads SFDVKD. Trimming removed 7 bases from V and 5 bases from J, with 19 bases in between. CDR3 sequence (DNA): TGTGCCACCAGCACGACCGCGGGATCTGGGGAGACCCAGTACTTC. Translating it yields CATSTTAGSGETQYF.

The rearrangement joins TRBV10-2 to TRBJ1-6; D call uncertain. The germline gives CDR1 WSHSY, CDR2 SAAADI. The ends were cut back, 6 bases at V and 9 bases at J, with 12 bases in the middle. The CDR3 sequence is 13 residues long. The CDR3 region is CASRSGFGSPLHF. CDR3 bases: TGCGCCAGCAGGTCGGGGTTTGGTTCACCCCTCCACTTT.

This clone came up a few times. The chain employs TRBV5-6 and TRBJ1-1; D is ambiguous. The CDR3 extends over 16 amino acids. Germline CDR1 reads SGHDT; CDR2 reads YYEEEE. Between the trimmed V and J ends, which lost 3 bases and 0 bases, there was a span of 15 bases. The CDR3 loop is CASSSPQENMNTEAFF. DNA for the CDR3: TGTGCCAGCAGCTCGCCCCAGGAAAACATGAACACTGAAGCTTTCTTT.

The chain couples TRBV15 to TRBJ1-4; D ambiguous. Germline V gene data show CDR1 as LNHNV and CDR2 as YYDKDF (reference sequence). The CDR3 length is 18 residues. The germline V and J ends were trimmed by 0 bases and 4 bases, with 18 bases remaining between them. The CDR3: CATSREPRATSGNEKLFF. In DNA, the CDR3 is TGTGCCACCAGCAGAGAGCCAAGGGCGACCTCGGGTAATGAAAAACTGTTTTTT.

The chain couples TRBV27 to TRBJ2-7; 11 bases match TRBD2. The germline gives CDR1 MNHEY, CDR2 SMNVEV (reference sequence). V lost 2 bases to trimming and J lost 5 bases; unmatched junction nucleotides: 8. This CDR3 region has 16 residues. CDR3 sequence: CASSLEPSGRTHEQYF. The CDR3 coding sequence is TGTGCCAGCAGTTTAGAGCCTAGCGGGAGGACCCACGAGCAGTACTTC.

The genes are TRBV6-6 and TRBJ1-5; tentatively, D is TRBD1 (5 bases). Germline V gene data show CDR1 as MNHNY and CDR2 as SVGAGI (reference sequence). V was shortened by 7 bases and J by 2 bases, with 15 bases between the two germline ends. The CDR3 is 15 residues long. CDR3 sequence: CASTRGGSGNQPQHF. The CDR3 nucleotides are TGTGCCAGCACTCGGGGGGGGAGCGGCAATCAGCCCCAGCATTTT.

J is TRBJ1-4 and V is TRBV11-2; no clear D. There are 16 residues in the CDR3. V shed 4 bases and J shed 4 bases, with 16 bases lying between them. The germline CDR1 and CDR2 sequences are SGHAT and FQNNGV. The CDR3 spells CASSSMILGSNEKLFF. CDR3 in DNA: TGTGCCAGCAGCTCTATGATTTTAGGGAGTAATGAAAAACTGTTTTTT.

The DNA of the CDR3 is TGCGCCAGCAGCATGCAGGGGAACACTGAAGCTTTCTTT. It yields the protein CASSMQGNTEAFF. The V and J genes are TRBV5-1 and TRBJ1-1; possible D gene TRBD1, 5 bases. The germline CDR1 and CDR2 sequences are SGHRS and YFSETQ. The CDR3 has 13 residues. Trimming left V 4 bases short and J 1 base short, with 8 bases between. Full variable domain (rest looked up from reference TRBV5-1 and TRBJ1-1): KAGVTQTPRYLIKTRGQQVTLSCSPISGHRSVSWYQQTPGQGLQFLFEYFSETQRNKGNFPGRFSGRQFSNSRSEMNVSTLELGDSALYLCASSMQGNTEAFFGQGTRLTVV.

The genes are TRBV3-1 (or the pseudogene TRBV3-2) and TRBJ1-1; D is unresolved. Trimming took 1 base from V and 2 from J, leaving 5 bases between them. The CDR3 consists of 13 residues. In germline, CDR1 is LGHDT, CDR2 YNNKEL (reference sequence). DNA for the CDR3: TGTGCCAGCAGCCAAGTGCCCAACACTGAAGCTTTCTTT. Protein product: CASSQVPNTEAFF.

CDR3 sequence reads: CASSMYIEGAHHNYGYTF. The DNA for the CDR3 is TGTGCCAGTAGTATGTATATAGAGGGGGCGCACCATAACTATGGCTACACCTTC. J is TRBJ1-2 and V is TRBV19; 7 bases line up with TRBD1. This CDR3 comprises 18 residues. V was clipped by 3 bases and J by 1 base; unmatched bases: 14. Germline V gives CDR1 LNHDA, CDR2 SQIVND (reference sequence).

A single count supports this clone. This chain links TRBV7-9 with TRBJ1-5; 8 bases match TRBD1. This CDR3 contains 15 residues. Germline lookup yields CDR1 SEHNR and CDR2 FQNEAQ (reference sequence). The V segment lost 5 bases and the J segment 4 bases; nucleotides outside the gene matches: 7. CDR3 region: CASSPDRGRNQPQHF. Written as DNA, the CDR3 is TGTGCCAGCAGCCCCGACAGGGGTCGGAATCAGCCCCAGCATTTT.

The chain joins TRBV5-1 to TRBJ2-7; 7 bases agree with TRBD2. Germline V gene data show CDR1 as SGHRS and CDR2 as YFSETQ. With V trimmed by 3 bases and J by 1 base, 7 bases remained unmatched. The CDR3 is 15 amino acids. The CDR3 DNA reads TGCGCCAGCAGCTGGAGTAGGGGAGGGTCCTACGAGCAGTACTTC. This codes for CASSWSRGGSYEQYF.

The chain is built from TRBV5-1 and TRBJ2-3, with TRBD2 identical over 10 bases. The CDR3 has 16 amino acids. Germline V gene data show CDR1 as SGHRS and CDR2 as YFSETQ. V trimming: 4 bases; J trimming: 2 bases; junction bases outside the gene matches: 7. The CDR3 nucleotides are TGCGCCAGCAGCCTACCAACTAGCGGGGCCACAGATACGCAGTATTTT. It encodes CASSLPTSGATDTQYF. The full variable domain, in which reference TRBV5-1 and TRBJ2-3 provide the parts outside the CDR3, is KAGVTQTPRYLIKTRGQQVTLSCSPISGHRSVSWYQQTPGQGLQFLFEYFSETQRNKGNFPGRFSGRQFSNSRSEMNVSTLELGDSALYLCASSLPTSGATDTQYFGPGTRLTVL.

For the CDR3, the DNA is TGTGCCAGCAGTTTATGGGTGACAGGGGGCTCGGGCAATCAGCCCCAGCATTTT. It is translated as CASSLWVTGGSGNQPQHF. This chain links TRBV28 with TRBJ1-5; TRBD1 agrees at 10 bases. Trimming took 0 bases from V and 2 from J; bases not matched to a gene: 7. The CDR3 totals 18 residues. Germline lookup yields CDR1 MDHEN and CDR2 SYDVKM.

The CDR3 sequence: CASSLRSGGNRMNTEAFF. The DNA for the CDR3 is TGTGCCAGCAGCTTACGCTCAGGGGGCAACCGCATGAACACTGAAGCTTTCTTT. The chain recombines TRBV7-9 with TRBJ1-1; 8 positions match TRBD1. CDR3 length equals 18 residues. The V gene's germline CDR1 is SEHNR and CDR2 FQNEAQ (reference sequence). The V gene end was trimmed by 2 bases and the J gene end by 0 bases; junction bases not matched to a gene: 11.